Below, one T cell receptor beta chain is given with its context. Its antigen is still unknown. The sample originates from a study of T cells in women clearing cervical HPV infection (dated by TCRdb to 2017 to 2018). Broadly, across the study: The cases were roughly 23 women with histologically confirmed HPV16-related CIN3 or worse, and 2 of those women had invasive cancers. Controls were approximately 25 women whose single incident HPV16 infection cleared within 12 months without precancer or cancer developing. Blood from cases was collected at the visit where the lesion was first found, while blood from controls was collected once the infection could no longer be detected. For cases, the median interval between lesion detection and blood sampling was around 140 days, with an interquartile range of roughly 90 to 200 days. Since HLA typing was available for only a few women, HLA type could not be ruled out as a confounder. Nested within Costa Rica's Guanacaste HPV Natural History Study, an exploratory proof-of-principle case-control study compared TCR repertoires across cervical HPV16 outcomes. Cases and controls were matched on age within five years and on year of sample collection. Median age was approximately 30 years in cases versus just over 37 in controls, and baseline characteristics did not differ significantly. The parent cohort enrolled about 9,700 women aged 18 or older in Guanacaste, Costa Rica, in about 1992 to 1994 and followed the women for seven years. Quality controls consisted of five blinded duplicates per group, for a total of about 60 samples made up of roughly 50 participants and around ten replicates.

Broad study findings and their caveats: Random forest classifiers that combined richness and V gene abundances separated cases from controls with an estimated AUC of less than 0.85. TCR repertoire richness was significantly higher in CIN3+ cases than in controls across sequencing depths, while evenness did not differ. Because the number of T cells per sample was unknown, the richness differences could reflect varying T-cell content rather than repertoire biology. The cross-sectional design could not show whether the associations came before the infection or were a result of it, and neither effector/memory subsets nor HPV-specific T cells were isolated.

Every participant had a single incident cervical HPV16 infection, and women with prevalent HPV16 infections were excluded. Cervical HPV DNA was detected by MY09/MY11 PCR, and genotyping was performed by dot-blot hybridization. About 14 mL of heparinized blood were centrifuged, and the buffy coat was split into aliquots, frozen at -30 degrees C, and then kept at -80 degrees C. QIAGEN kits were used to extract genomic DNA from the buffy coat specimens. TCR beta CDR3 regions were amplified by multiplex PCR from an average of roughly 1.1 ug genomic DNA per sample using the immunoSEQ assay. To correct primer bias, the assay used a complete synthetic TCR repertoire to set an amplification baseline. The amplicons were sequenced using the Illumina platform. As for the authors' bioinformatics: Sequence errors were corrected by clustering with frequency ratios and a modified nearest-neighbor algorithm, and the sequences were then analyzed in the immunoSEQ Analyzer using IMGT gene definitions. At each rarefaction depth, TCR richness and evenness were averaged over 20 rarefaction repeats, and samples with fewer sequences than the depth were excluded. Wilcoxon rank sum tests with FDR correction were used to compare relative abundances of V, D and J genes between the groups. For the blinded duplicates, the intraclass correlation was 95% to 97% for TCR richness and averaged about 76% across about 70 gene segments. TCRdb re-hosts the immuneACCESS table, in-frame sequences only. Its copies lack some clones; in the studies checked, an unresolved V gene accounts for under half of them, and the cause for the rest is not known. That table gives V, J and clone size, and the DNA gave D and trimming. The table for this sample lists approximately 40,000 clones. The top ten hold less than 8.5% of the sample.

The sample comprised blood buffy coat. The TCR comes from a woman between 18 and 69 years old with a cervical HPV16 infection that either progressed to CIN3+ or cleared (not recorded which).

CDR3 protein: CASATLANNQPQHF. CDR3 DNA (partial): TGTGCCAGCGCTACCCTAGCAAACAATCAGCCC. The chain uses TRBV19 and TRBJ1-5; a confident D gene designation cannot be given. The read gets to within 3 residues of the CDR3 end, and the germline J gene fills in the rest. Reading from cysteine to phenylalanine, the CDR3 counts 14 amino acids. The CDR3 was read in part: 33 bases, with the frame set at base 1. The germline V gene (reference sequence) specifies LNHDA as CDR1 and SQIVND as CDR2. Trimming at the junction amounts to 9 bases on V and 3 bases on J, and the germline ends lie 15 bases apart.